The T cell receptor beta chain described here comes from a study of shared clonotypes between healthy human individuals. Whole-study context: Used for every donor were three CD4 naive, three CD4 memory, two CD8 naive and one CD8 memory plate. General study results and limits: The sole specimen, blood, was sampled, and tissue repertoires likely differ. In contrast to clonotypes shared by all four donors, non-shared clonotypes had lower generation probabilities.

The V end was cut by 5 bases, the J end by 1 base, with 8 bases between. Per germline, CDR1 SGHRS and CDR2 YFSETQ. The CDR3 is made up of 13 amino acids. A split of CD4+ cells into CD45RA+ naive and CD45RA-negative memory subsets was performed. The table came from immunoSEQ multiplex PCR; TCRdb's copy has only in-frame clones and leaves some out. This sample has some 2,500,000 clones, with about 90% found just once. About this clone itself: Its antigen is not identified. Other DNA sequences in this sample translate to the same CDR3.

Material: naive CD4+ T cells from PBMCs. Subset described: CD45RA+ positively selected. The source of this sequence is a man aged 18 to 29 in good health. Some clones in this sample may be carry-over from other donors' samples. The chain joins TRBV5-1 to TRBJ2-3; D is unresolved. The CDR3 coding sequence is TGCGCCAGCAGGGGTGAGGGCACAGATACGCAGTATTTT. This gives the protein CASRGEGTDTQYF.